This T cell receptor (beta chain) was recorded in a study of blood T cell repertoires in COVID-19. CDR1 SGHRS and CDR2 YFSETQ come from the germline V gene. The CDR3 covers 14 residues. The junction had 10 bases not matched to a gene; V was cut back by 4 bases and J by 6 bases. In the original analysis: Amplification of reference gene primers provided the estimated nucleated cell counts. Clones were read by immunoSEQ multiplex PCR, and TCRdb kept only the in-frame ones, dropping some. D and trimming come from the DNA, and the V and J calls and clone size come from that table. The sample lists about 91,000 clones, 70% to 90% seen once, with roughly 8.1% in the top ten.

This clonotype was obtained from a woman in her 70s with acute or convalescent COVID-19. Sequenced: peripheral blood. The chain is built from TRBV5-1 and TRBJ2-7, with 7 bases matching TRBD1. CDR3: CASSPGTDRGEQYF. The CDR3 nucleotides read TGCGCCAGCAGCCCTGGGACAGATCGCGGCGAGCAGTACTTC.